A single T cell receptor beta chain is shown here with its context. This record comes from a study of shared clonotypes between healthy human individuals. Clones were read by immunoSEQ multiplex PCR, and TCRdb kept only the in-frame ones, dropping some. The table lists about 1 million clones, about three quarters of them singletons. V was clipped by 4 bases and J by 4 bases; unmatched bases: 6. The germline V gene has CDR1 MNHEY and CDR2 SVGAGI. This CDR3 is built from 16 residues. The TCR was taken from a man in his late teens or twenties in good health. The sequenced material came from memory CD4+ T cells sorted from blood. Specified subset: CD45RA-negative fraction. The chain combines TRBV6-5 with TRBJ2-1, with 11 bases fitting TRBD2. The CDR3 nucleotides are TGTGCCAGCAGTTCGCCTACTAGCGGGGGTTACAATGAGCAGTTCTTC. Amino acid sequence: CASSSPTSGGYNEQFF.